This T cell receptor beta chain was recorded in a study of Graves' ophthalmopathy and Graves' hyperthyroidism. The sequenced template was RNA, covering the TCR beta CDR3 region. RT-PCR with HTBI primers came first, then second-round multiplex PCR. MiXCR, applied by TCRdb to the multiplex PCR reads, yields one record per CDR3 protein. Among about half a million distinct CDR3 sequences, roughly 14% were seen once, and the ten largest hold approximately 9.8%. V dropped 3 bases and J dropped 4 bases, with 9 bases sitting between them. The CDR3 covers 12 residues. Germline-derived CDR1 and CDR2 are GTSNPN and SVGIG (reference sequence).

The rearrangement links TRBV30 to TRBJ2-5; D unclear. The sample taken for sequencing was blood. The TCR was taken from a woman aged 25 to 39 with Graves' ophthalmopathy. CDR3 coding DNA: TGTGCCTGGAGGAAAGGGTCAGAGACCCAGTACTTC. Protein: CAWRKGSETQYF.